This TCR beta chain emerged from a study of blood T cell repertoires in COVID-19. For the study at large: Sites in the United States, Italy and Spain provided acute and convalescent COVID-19 samples. From T cells, B-cell-depleted T cells, or PBMCs came the material, which was cDNA or gDNA.

The CDR3 covers 12 residues. Per the germline V gene, CDR1 is MNHEY and CDR2 is SMNVEV (reference sequence). V lost 8 bases and J 2 bases, leaving 9 bases between the germline ends. Original processing notes: For nucleated cells, counts were estimated from reference gene primer amplification. This table comes from immunoSEQ multiplex PCR, and its TCRdb copy is limited to in-frame clones, with some not included. That table furnishes V, J and clone size, whereas the DNA furnished D and trimming. The sample consists of hundreds of thousands of clones, approximately 81% of them appearing once. The chain employs TRBV27 and TRBJ1-2, with D unclear. The origin of this receptor is an elderly woman with active or convalescent COVID-19. Material: peripheral blood. Here the CDR3 DNA reads TGTGCCAGCTCGGAGGGAAACTATGGCTACACCTTC. Amino acid sequence: CASSEGNYGYTF.